This entry is about one T cell receptor beta chain. The data stem from a study of blood T cell repertoires in COVID-19. Study-wide context: Italy, Spain and the United States were the sources of the convalescent and acute COVID-19 samples. In each case, the material was cDNA or gDNA derived from T cells, B-cell-depleted T cells, or PBMCs.

Generated by immunoSEQ multiplex PCR, the TCRdb table keeps only in-frame clones and is missing some. Of about 64,000 clones listed, 90% were seen once; the top ten hold around 8.4%. This CDR3 has 17 amino acids. Trimming pared 5 bases from V and 3 bases from J, leaving 19 bases between. The sequencing sample was made of peripheral blood. This sequence was found in a woman older than 75 with active COVID-19. The chain combines TRBV23-1 with TRBJ2-2; tentative D call: TRBD2 (7 bases). TRBV23-1 qualifies as an ORF whose function is uncertain. The CDR3 protein is CASSSNEGGEDTGELFF. DNA for the CDR3: TGCGCCAGCAGTTCCAATGAAGGGGGGGAGGACACCGGGGAGCTGTTTTTT.